This passage covers 24 T cell receptor beta chains from one sample sequenced in a study of blood T cells in healthy people across ages. The second PCR ran about 7 to 12 cycles with a sample-barcoded 5' primer and J-beta primers. TCRdb re-called the 5' RACE reads with MiXCR, one entry per CDR3 protein. There are some 940,000 distinct CDR3 sequences in the sample; under 35% occur only once, and 10% lies in the top ten. The sample was also linked to a second study, of T cells of mothers and their children.

The specimen was blood. The receptors here all came from a woman between 40 and 50 years old in good health.

The chain joins TRBV5-1 to TRBJ2-2, with a tentative D call TRBD1 (5 bases). Germline CDR1 and CDR2: SGHRS and YFSETQ. Trimming stripped 3 bases from V and 1 base from J, with 13 bases between. The CDR3 is 16 amino acids. CDR3 sequence reads: CASSSGAALNTGELFF. The CDR3 coding sequence is TGCGCCAGCAGCTCTGGGGCAGCGTTGAACACCGGGGAGCTGTTTTTT.

Only a few counts were recorded for this clonotype. The chain combines TRBV6-6 with TRBJ2-3; 7 bases line up with TRBD2. Per germline, CDR1 MNHNY and CDR2 SVGAGI (reference sequence). The ends lost 2 bases at V and 3 bases at J; junction bases unmatched: 5. The CDR3 contains 15 residues. The CDR3 bases are TGTGCCAGCAGTTACGGGTCGGGGGGAACAGATACGCAGTATTTT. Translation gives CASSYGSGGTDTQYF.

This clonotype was counted between two and nine times. This may be a read error, as it is one base from a much larger clone. This chain connects TRBV7-9 to TRBJ1-2, with 12 positions matching TRBD1. Germline values: CDR1 SEHNR, CDR2 FQNEAQ (reference sequence). V lost 5 bases to trimming and J lost 4 bases; unmatched junction nucleotides: 5. This CDR3 spans 15 amino acids. CDR3 nucleotides: TGTGCCAGCAGCCCCGGGACAGGGGGCGTCTATGGCTACACCTTC. It encodes CASSPGTGGVYGYTF.

The chain recombines TRBV9 with TRBJ1-5; TRBD1 matches at 8 bases. The CDR3 contains 14 residues. Looked up from germline, CDR1 is SGDLS and CDR2 is YYNGEE. Trimming took 3 bases from V and 7 from J; bases not matched to a gene: 6. Written as DNA, the CDR3 is TGTGCCAGCAGCGCAGGGACAGGTCAACAGCCCCAGCATTTT. It yields the protein CASSAGTGQQPQHF. The full variable domain, its missing parts supplied by reference TRBV9 and TRBJ1-5, is DSGVTQTPKHLITATGQRVTLRCSPRSGDLSVYWYQQSLDQGLQFLIQYYNGEERAKGNILERFSAQQFPDLHSELNLSSLELGDSALYFCASSAGTGQQPQHFGDGTRLSIL.

This clonotype came up a few times. One junction end does not reproduce the germline sequence, and a read error may be involved. The J gene is TRBJ2-6, the V gene TRBV29-1; a possible D gene is TRBD1 (5 bases). This CDR3 spans 15 amino acids. Germline loops: CDR1 SQVTM, CDR2 ANQGSEA. In nucleotides, the CDR3 is TGCAGCGTATGCGTCCGGGCAGCTGGGGCCAACGTCCGGACTTTC. It specifies CSVCVRAAGANVRTF.

This clonotype appeared a few times. This chain links TRBV29-1 with TRBJ2-4; a possible D gene is TRBD2 (5 bases). V lost 3 bases and J lost 8, with 8 bases in between. Germline V lookup: CDR1 SQVTM, CDR2 ANQGSEA. The CDR3 loop spans 11 amino acids. In DNA form, the CDR3 reads TGCAGCGTTGATTGGGGAGACATTCAGTACTTC. Protein: CSVDWGDIQYF.

Only a few counts were recorded for this clonotype. The rearrangement joins TRBV6-1 to TRBJ2-7; TRBD1 agrees at 10 bases. V gave up 4 bases and J gave up 3 bases; unmatched junction bases: 6. The germline V gene encodes CDR1 MNHNS and CDR2 SASEGT. There are 15 residues in the CDR3. In nucleotides, the CDR3 is TGTGCCAGCAGTGGGTGGGACAGGGGTCTCTACGAGCAGTACTTC. It yields the protein CASSGWDRGLYEQYF.

This clonotype was seen ten or more times. The genes are TRBV6-5 and TRBJ1-2; D might be TRBD1 (5 bases). The CDR3 is made up of 14 amino acids. CDR1 and CDR2 from the germline V gene are MNHEY and SVGAGI. Trimming left V 2 bases short and J 6 bases short, with 13 bases between. CDR3 loop: CASSYEWRGNGYTF. The CDR3, as DNA: TGTGCCAGCAGTTACGAGTGGCGGGGGAATGGCTACACCTTC.

Details on this clonotype: Germline is not matched at one junction end, which may reflect a read error. The chain has TRBV7-7 and TRBJ2-1, with 8 bases fitting TRBD2. CDR3 length: 15 amino acids. Germline V gene sequence: CDR1 SSHAT, CDR2 FNYEAQ (reference sequence). CDR3: CASSPGLVVDNEQFF. For the CDR3, the DNA is TGTGCTAGCAGCCCGGGACTAGTAGTTGACAATGAGCAGTTCTTC.

This clonotype was seen more than once but under ten times. Sequence at one end of the junction differs from germline and may be a read error. The chain uses TRBV9 and TRBJ2-7; 9 positions match TRBD1. Germline CDR1 SGDLS, CDR2 YYNGEE. The CDR3 is 15 residues long. The CDR3 loop is CTSSARTGQGGEQYF. CDR3 DNA: TGTACCAGCAGCGCTAGGACGGGACAGGGTGGCGAGCAGTACTTC.

The chain is built from TRBV20-1 and TRBJ1-1, with D possibly matching TRBD1 (6 bases). V lost 6 bases, J lost 2 bases, and 13 bases lay in between. The CDR3 is made up of 13 amino acids. The germline gives CDR1 DFQATT, CDR2 SNEGSKA (reference sequence). Here the CDR3 reads CSAPAGGNTEAFF. The CDR3 nucleotides are TGCAGTGCACCCGCCGGGGGCAACACTGAAGCTTTCTTT.

For this clonotype: This may arise from a read error, as a much more abundant clone is one base away. For the CDR3, the DNA is TGTTCCAGCAGTGAATATCGAGGGGCCGGGGAGACCCAGTACTTC. Protein sequence: CSSSEYRGAGETQYF. The chain employs TRBV25-1 and TRBJ2-7, with D perhaps TRBD1 or TRBD2 (5 bases each). The DNA end lines up better with TRBJ2-5; the J call may be wrong. Germline V gives CDR1 MGHDK, CDR2 SYGVNS. CDR3 size: 15 residues.

As regards this clonotype: One end of the junction varies from germline; a read error may be responsible. The genes are TRBV18 and TRBJ1-1; D not certain. The CDR3 has 15 amino acids. Germline assignment: CDR1 KGHSH and CDR2 LQKENI. CDR3 DNA: TGTGCCAGCTCACCAGATCTGCTCATGAACACTAAAGCTTTCTTT. It yields the protein CASSPDLLMNTKAFF.

This clonotype was counted many times. This sequence joins TRBV27 and TRBJ2-7, with TRBD1 matching over 9 bases. The CDR3 consists of 13 residues. V lost 4 bases and J lost 6; bases outside the gene matches: 4. Germline CDR1 and CDR2: MNHEY and SMNVEV (reference sequence). The CDR3 loop reads CASSSRQGGEQYF. The CDR3 DNA sequence: TGTGCCAGCAGTTCAAGACAGGGGGGCGAGCAGTACTTC.

This clonotype was picked up many times. V is TRBV6-1 and J is TRBJ2-5, with D perhaps matching TRBD1 (6 bases). The CDR3 length is 14 residues. The V gene lost 6 bases and the J gene lost 4 bases, with 15 bases spanning the gap. Germline V CDR1 and CDR2: MNHNS, SASEGT. CDR3 in amino acids: CASRNTGRGETQYF. The CDR3 nucleotides read TGTGCCAGCAGGAATACAGGGCGTGGAGAGACCCAGTACTTC.

This rearrangement joins TRBV5-1 to TRBJ1-4; 9 positions match TRBD1. V shed 4 bases and J 5 bases; nucleotides not matched to a gene: 9. The CDR3 sequence is 16 residues long. Germline V CDR1 and CDR2: SGHRS, YFSETQ. The CDR3 sequence: CASSERPGQGNEKLFF. CDR3 DNA: TGCGCCAGCAGCGAGCGGCCGGGACAGGGAAATGAAAAACTGTTTTTT.

This clonotype was seen at least ten times. The chain couples TRBV27 to TRBJ1-6, with 11 bases identical to TRBD1. The J segment lost 0 bases and the V segment lost 4 bases, leaving 14 bases of the junction unmatched. This CDR3 spans 21 amino acids. The germline CDR1 and CDR2 sequences are MNHEY and SMNVEV (reference sequence). This CDR3 is CASSSRDRGLIGSSYNSPLHF. The CDR3 DNA reads as TGTGCCAGCAGTTCCAGGGACAGGGGGTTAATAGGGAGCTCCTATAATTCACCCCTCCACTTT.

This clonotype has more than one count but fewer than ten. The junction differs from germline at one of its ends, possibly a read error. The J gene is TRBJ2-4, the V gene TRBV28; D is unresolved. Germline-derived CDR1 and CDR2 are MDHEN and SYDVKM. This CDR3 has 14 residues. Here the CDR3 DNA reads TGTGCAAGCAGTCTTCAGCTAGCCAAAAACATTCAGTACTTC. Encoded protein: CASSLQLAKNIQYF.

The gene calls are TRBV10-3 and TRBJ1-3, with D unclear. The CDR3 is 13 amino acids. The V end lost 10 bases, the J end lost 0 bases, and 10 bases lay between the germline ends. The germline V gene encodes CDR1 ENHRY and CDR2 SYGVKD. The CDR3: CATLHNSGNTIYF. In nucleotides, the CDR3 is TGTGCCACCCTACACAACTCTGGAAACACCATATATTTT.

This clonotype was counted ten times or more. The chain carries TRBV10-3 and TRBJ2-5; TRBD2 matches 9 bases. The V gene end was trimmed by 10 bases and the J gene end by 1 base; junction bases not matched to a gene: 13. Germline CDR1 reads ENHRY; CDR2 reads SYGVKD. The CDR3 consists of 16 residues. The CDR3 is CATARGGAETQETQYF. In DNA, the CDR3 is TGTGCCACCGCACGCGGGGGGGCTGAGACCCAAGAGACCCAGTACTTC.

As regards this clonotype: At one boundary the junction diverges from the germline segment, which might be a read error. The J gene is TRBJ1-1, the V gene TRBV3-1, with D unclear. This CDR3 is 13 amino acids long. Germline lookup yields CDR1 LGHDT and CDR2 YNNKEL (reference sequence). Here the CDR3 reads CASSLGQLTETFF. The CDR3 region has the DNA TGTGCCAGCAGCCTGGGCCAGCTCACTGAAACTTTCTTT.

Many counts were recorded for this clonotype. The V call is TRBV20-1, the J call TRBJ2-7; weak D call: TRBD2 (7 bases). Germline CDR1 reads DFQATT; CDR2 reads SNEGSKA (reference sequence). This CDR3 contains 15 residues. Deletions cut 0 bases from V and 2 bases from J, with 14 bases between. In DNA, the CDR3 is TGCAGTGCTAGAGATAGGGGGGGGAGCGCCTACGAGCAGTACTTC. Translation: CSARDRGGSAYEQYF.

This clonotype was counted at least ten times. This sequence joins TRBV20-1 and TRBJ2-4; D unclear. The CDR3 contains 14 residues. CDR1 is DFQATT, CDR2 SNEGSKA, per germline (reference sequence). The V end was cut by 2 bases, the J end by 1 base, with 9 bases between. CDR3 DNA: TGCAGTGCTAGACGGCGGCGGGCCAAAAACATTCAGTACTTC. Encoded protein: CSARRRRAKNIQYF.

The rearrangement links TRBV27 to TRBJ2-3; 10 positions match TRBD2. Trimming at V came to 10 bases and at J to 5 bases, leaving 12 bases not matched to a gene. Germline lookup yields CDR1 MNHEY and CDR2 SMNVEV (reference sequence). CDR3 size: 15 residues. CDR3 loop: CATLKRGGGIDTQYF. CDR3 DNA sequence: TGTGCCACTCTGAAGCGGGGGGGCGGAATAGATACGCAGTATTTT.